Sequencing of this T cell receptor (beta chain) was carried out in a study of cytomegalovirus exposure and HLA in healthy donors (dated by TCRdb to about 2017). With regard to the full study: An earlier analysis of around 600 of the donors reported 250 to 300 Gb of sequence data and around 120 million unique TCR beta sequences from some 180 million T cells. An early release covering roughly 600 HLA-typed donors comprised about 310 gigabases of sequencing data and 65 million to 100 million unique TCR sequences. The study combined high-throughput TCR immunosequencing, statistical association of individual TCRs with disease status, and machine learning to predict cytomegalovirus infection status. A later analysis re-analyzed previously published TCR beta repertoires from several hundred donors and added high-resolution HLA genotyping to study TCR occurrence patterns. Genome-wide SNP genotypes for about 55% of the roughly 670 donors were used in a later genetic analysis, which treated that subset as a discovery cohort. The study profiled the T cell repertoires of around 700 subjects by immunosequencing and related them to cytomegalovirus serostatus. The number of typed donors differed by locus: roughly 620-630 for A, B, C, DRB1 and DQB1; some 500 for DQA1; some 610 for DPA1; and some 450 for DPB1. The aim of the study was to test whether cataloging public T cell receptors could identify signatures of past pathogen exposure. Along with the roughly 710-subject first cohort, a separate validation cohort of around 110 different subjects was used. A few DR-DQ haplotypes were treated as single units for association and clustering because of strong linkage in the cohort. All discovery cohort repertoires had been generated using a single sequencing platform. Donor age, sex, ethnicity and CMV serostatus were compiled together with the repertoire data. Among some 410 genotyped donors of the cohort, an average of approximately 240,000 unique TCR beta nucleotide sequences was sequenced per donor, of which 15% to 20% were non-productive. Rather than drawing on any new phenotypic data, the later analysis identified candidate immune exposures from TCR beta sequences and the way those sequences occurred across donors. The genetic ancestry cluster associated with self-reported Caucasian donors included 81% of the 398 genotyped donors. Both class I and class II loci were covered by HLA typing, at four-digit resolution. An earlier analysis of 587 of the donors used high-throughput TCR beta sequencing to judge whether each TCR beta V gene segment behaved as functional or pseudogenic.

What the work shows at the level of the full study, not this receptor alone: The earlier analysis of around 600 of the donors excluded 15 to 20 rarely observed V segments, including chromosome 9 orphons, because counts were too low. Only TCR beta chains were sequenced in this cohort, and the absence of alpha or paired-chain data limited detectable features. The classifier was reported to diagnose cytomegalovirus status with high specificity and sensitivity in both the original cohort and the validation cohort. According to a later analysis, TCR association rates differed among HLA loci, with DRB1 alleles showing the most associated TCRs and HLA-C alleles showing the fewest. Most TCR sequences were observed very rarely across donors, whereas some public TCRs were present in many individuals. A total of 164 TCR beta chains were listed by the study as associated with cytomegalovirus. A cluster of highly shared sequence variants was judged likely to represent a technical artifact of the sequencing pipeline. Broadly in line with IMGT annotations, most TCR beta V segments showed up in productive rearrangements about 87% or about 30% of the time in an earlier analysis of 587 of the donors. In a later genetic analysis, fewer N-insertions in productive TCRs were reported among donors in an Asian-associated ancestry cluster than the 666-donor mean. Most CMV-associated TCR beta chains appeared to be HLA-restricted in a later analysis, and the HLA associations seemed to be driven largely by CMV exposure. A further reported finding was that TCR beta sequences accurately predicted the HLA-A and HLA-B alleles for most subjects in the first cohort. Sequencing depth was assumed to be roughly uniform across donors in the presence/absence analyses, though that assumption may not hold. Immune exposure information for the cohort was limited to CMV serostatus. In a later analysis, several top co-occurrence clusters were reported to appear linked to parvovirus B19, influenza, CMV and Epstein-Barr virus. Three of the identified cytomegalovirus-associated TCR beta chains were confirmed in vitro to be specific for cytomegalovirus antigens. Compared with equally common non-associated chains, HLA-associated TCR beta chains in a later analysis were more clonally expanded and had lower generation probabilities. Because HLA typing was missing for some donors at each locus, association tests included only the typed subset. According to the authors, the approach could potentially be generalized to other disease states and immunological phenotypes. Strong co-occurrence of HLA alleles, especially DR and DQ, made assigning TCR associations to individual alleles difficult. V-gene and J-gene trimming of TCR beta chains was associated with a missense DCLRE1C variant in a later genetic analysis, and the association was replicated in an independent cohort. Linkage disequilibrium might explain the correlated functional status among segregating V segments, but an unknown experimental factor could not be ruled out. Specific HLA alleles were associated with over 15,000 TCR beta sequences at a false discovery rate of 0.05 in a later analysis.

Notes on this clone: The antigen this receptor binds is unknown. One base away there is no much larger clone; base qualities are not given.

The cohort was made up of under 800 healthy bone marrow donors. Cohort members were all nominally healthy when sampled, although unrecorded immune exposures were likely present. CMV serostatus was positive for 250 to 300 and negative for about 55% of the roughly 670 cohort members, and was not recorded for this donor. Every donor gave a peripheral blood sample, and the peripheral blood mononuclear cells from that sample were used for TCR beta sequencing. Genomic DNA was extracted from the blood cell samples with the Qiagen DNeasy Blood Extraction Kit. The library relied on the immunoSEQ multiplex PCR assay. The multiplex PCR relied on a mix of 60 forward primers for TCR Vbeta segments and 13 reverse primers for TCR Jbeta segments. A multiplex PCR assay on genomic DNA amplified the CDR3 region of rearranged TCR beta genes. On the Illumina HiSeq System, the amplified TCR beta libraries were sequenced as 87-base-pair reads. The authors' analysis ran thus. A later analysis tallied roughly 80 million unique TCR beta chains across the 666 repertoires, and approximately 11 million of those chains were shared by two or more donors. To remove PCR and sequencing errors, raw reads were error-corrected and collapsed into unique sequences using a nearest-neighbor algorithm that merged closely related sequences. V, D and J gene segments were assigned by aligning CDR3 sequences to IMGT reference sequences. For a sequence to be retained, a match of at least six nucleotides to both a V gene segment and a J gene segment was required. A rearrangement was called productive if the CDR3 had no stop codons and remained in frame with V and J, and every other rearrangement was called non-productive. CDR3 was defined according to IMGT convention as the region running from the second conserved V-encoded cysteine to the conserved J-encoded phenylalanine. The earlier analysis of about 610 of the donors excluded any sequence lacking an unambiguous match to a single V gene segment. In an earlier analysis of roughly 500 of the donors, V segments were called functional above 56.7% productive rearrangements and were called segregating when the between-donor standard deviation exceeded 5%. A statistical classification framework was developed to diagnose cytomegalovirus status using the catalog of TCR beta chain sequences. In a later analysis, TCR nucleotide sequences were compared against IMGT/GENE-DB human TR gene sequences so that V and J genes could be assigned. A later analysis assigned CDR3 sequences and most-parsimonious VDJ recombination scenarios with the TCRdist pipeline. In a later analysis, each TCR beta chain was defined by its CDR3 amino acid sequence together with its V-gene family, and reads lacking a unique V-gene family were excluded. A later analysis removed several hundred highly shared, low-generation-probability nucleotide sequences to deal with suspected cross-contamination and a sequencing artifact. In a later analysis, a clonal expansion index was calculated for each public chain from normalized within-repertoire ranks of inferred template counts. In a later analysis, generation probabilities were computed with a VDJ recombination model fitted to out-of-frame rearrangements, and the resulting probabilities were checked against IGoR. A later analysis scored TCR-TCR, TCR-HLA and TCR-CMV co-occurrence with hypergeometric tests, applying a repertoire-size bias correction to TCR pairs. False discovery rates were estimated in a later analysis by permuting HLA or CMV assignments 20 times. A later analysis grouped co-occurring TCRs with DBSCAN, adding TCRdist sequence similarity when clustering within HLA-allele-positive subsets. Repertoires with fewer than 30,000 or more than 120,000 public chains were left out of co-occurrence clustering, as were four to six repertoires with anomalous nucleotide sharing. TCRdb took this table from immuneACCESS and kept in-frame rearrangements with V and J called. Such tables lack part of the clones; where checked against another copy, unresolved V genes explain under half of the gap, and the rest is unexplained. V and J calls and clone size follow that table, whereas D and trimming were derived from the DNA. For this sample there are some 56,000 clones; approximately 83% appear just once. Roughly 1.5% of the sample lies in the top ten.

Sequenced: PBMCs. This TCR came from a human donor in good health.

The encoded CDR3 is CASSRQGRNTIYF. DNA sequence: TGTGCCAGCAGCCGACAGGGGCGAAACACCATATATTTT. Here the chain combines TRBV14 and TRBJ1-3, with 8 junctional bases fitting TRBD1. The CDR3 runs 13 amino acids, cysteine and phenylalanine included. CDR3 DNA is the only sequence kept; it has 39 bases, read in frame from the first base. For this chain, trimming is 4 bases at the V end and 5 bases at the J end, and the number of junction bases without a gene match is 1. CDR1 and CDR2, looked up from the germline V gene, are SGHDN and FVKESK.